The rows below give T cell receptor beta chains drawn from one sample of a study of CD8 T cells in Susac syndrome. TCRdb redid the calling of the immunoSEQ multiplex PCR reads with MiXCR, one entry per CDR3 protein. The sample shows 100,000 or so distinct CDR3 sequences, 85% to 95% of them seen only once. Sequenced: CD8+ T cells from PBMCs. The origin of the receptors is a human donor in good health. Both conserved end residues are part of each CDR3. A D gene is named only where the DNA matches it firmly. Rows may omit the clone size; those that give it use once, few, many or a size class.

>.|11|TRBV6-1|TRBJ1-1|.
CASNLPIEAFF
TGTGCCAGCAACTTGCCTATCGAAGCTTTCTTT
>once|12|TRBV12-3/TRBV12-4|TRBJ1-1|.
CASSFTYTEAFF
TGTGCCAGCAGTTTTACATACACTGAAGCTTTCTTT
>.|14|TRBV30|TRBJ2-7|.
CAWSVLRGAHEQYF
TGTGCCTGGAGTGTACTAAGAGGGGCCCACGAGCAGTACTTC
>.|16|TRBV12-3/TRBV12-4|TRBJ2-7|.
CASRRGAGPTIGEQYF
TGTGCCAGCAGGCGCGGGGCCGGGCCGACTATAGGCGAGCAGTACTTC
>.|13|TRBV11-1|TRBJ2-2|.
CASSLSPTGELFF
TGTGCCAGCAGCTTGTCCCCGACCGGGGAGCTGTTTTTT
>.|13|TRBV6-2/TRBV6-3|TRBJ2-7|.
CASMRDSAYEQYF
TGTGCCAGCATGAGGGACTCAGCCTACGAGCAGTACTTC
>.|14|TRBV7-2|TRBJ2-7|.
CASSLAAGRYEQYF
TGTGCCAGCAGCTTAGCCGCGGGCCGCTACGAGCAGTACTTC
>.|17|TRBV6-4|TRBJ2-2|TRBD2
CASRTGLAGDRTGELFF
TGTGCCAGCAGGACGGGACTAGCGGGAGATCGTACCGGGGAGCTGTTTTTT
>.|12|TRBV25-1|TRBJ1-5|.
CASSDLGQPQHF
TGTGCCAGCAGTGATCTGGGGCAGCCCCAGCATTTT
>.|13|TRBV4-3|TRBJ2-3|.
CASSQDWKDTQYF
TGCGCCAGCAGCCAAGATTGGAAAGATACGCAGTATTTT
>.|13|TRBV14|TRBJ2-5|TRBD2
CASSRLAQETQYF
TGTGCCAGTTCAAGACTAGCCCAAGAGACCCAGTACTTC
>.|16|TRBV7-6|TRBJ1-1|TRBD1
CASSLAETGGHTEAFF
TGTGCCAGCAGCTTAGCCGAAACAGGGGGCCATACTGAAGCTTTCTTT
>.|11|TRBV20-1|TRBJ2-7|.
CSARWGYEQYF
TGCAGTGCCAGGTGGGGTTACGAGCAGTACTTC
>.|13|TRBV7-9|TRBJ2-1|TRBD1
CASRRGQDNEQFF
TGTGCCAGCAGGCGGGGACAGGACAATGAGCAGTTCTTC
>.|17|TRBV7-9|TRBJ1-3|TRBD1
CASSLARQGRSGNTIYF
TGTGCCAGCAGCTTAGCCAGACAGGGTAGGTCTGGAAACACCATATATTTT